This is a list of T cell receptor beta chains from one sample in a study of blood T cell repertoires in COVID-19. Clones were sequenced by immunoSEQ multiplex PCR, and TCRdb holds only the in-frame ones, with some missing. This table holds 150,000 to 200,000 clones, 84% found once. The specimen was PBMCs or T cells enriched from blood (not recorded which). Receptors originate from a man aged 45-65 years who had recovered from COVID-19. CDR3s include the opening cysteine and the closing phenylalanine or tryptophan. Fields, in order: V gene, D gene, clone size, J gene, CDR3 protein, CDR3 DNA. The D gene is left open where the match is weak. Clone size, where shown, is once, few, many, or a class for clones that have expanded.

TRBV18	NA	few	TRBJ1-1	CASSLQSMNTEAFF	TGTGCCAGCTCACTACAGAGCATGAACACTGAAGCTTTCTTT
TRBV30	NA	NA	TRBJ1-2	CAWSRQVYGYTF	TGTGCCTGGAGCAGACAGGTCTATGGCTACACCTTC
TRBV5-5	NA	NA	TRBJ1-2	CASSLAPRTTPQNYGYTF	TGTGCCAGCAGCTTGGCTCCTCGAACAACCCCCCAGAACTATGGCTACACCTTC
TRBV4-1	TRBD2	NA	TRBJ2-7	CASSPATSGISYEQYF	TGCGCCAGCAGTCCCGCGACTAGCGGAATTTCCTACGAGCAGTACTTC
TRBV7-2	NA	few	TRBJ1-5	CASSLERGRHQPQHF	TGTGCCAGCAGCTTAGAGCGTGGAAGGCATCAGCCCCAGCATTTT
TRBV6-5	NA	NA	TRBJ2-7	CASSLGELVSTF	TGTGCCAGCAGCCTTGGAGAGTTGGTTTCAACCTTC
TRBV27	TRBD1	NA	TRBJ1-1	CASSWTGQTEAFF	TGTGCCAGCAGTTGGACAGGGCAGACTGAAGCTTTCTTT
TRBV30	NA	NA	TRBJ1-4	CAWSYGVGEKLFF	TGTGCCTGGAGTTACGGGGTCGGGGAAAAACTGTTTTTT
TRBV2	NA	NA	TRBJ2-7	CASSVGTPRRDEQYF	TGTGCCAGCAGTGTAGGGACTCCAAGGAGAGACGAGCAGTACTTC
TRBV6-1	NA	NA	TRBJ1-3	CASSEAPGGTIYF	TGTGCCAGCAGTGAAGCCCCCGGAGGCACCATATATTTT
TRBV28	NA	NA	TRBJ1-2	CASSLPPGSGYGYTF	TGTGCCAGCAGTTTACCCCCCGGTTCCGGCTATGGCTACACCTTC
TRBV3-1/TRBV3-2	NA	once	TRBJ2-5	CASSHPSVGTETQYF	TGTGCCAGCAGCCATCCCTCGGTAGGGACTGAGACCCAGTACTTC
TRBV3-1/TRBV3-2	TRBD1	once	TRBJ1-4	CASSQGSTGDNEKLFF	TGTGCCAGCAGCCAAGGCTCGACAGGGGATAATGAAAAACTGTTTTTT
TRBV5-1	TRBD1	NA	TRBJ1-1	CASSSTGGLNAEAFF	TGCGCCAGCAGCTCTACAGGGGGCTTAAACGCTGAAGCTTTCTTT
TRBV6-6	NA	NA	TRBJ2-2	CASSYGRSTGELFF	TGTGCCAGCAGTTACGGCAGAAGCACCGGGGAGCTGTTTTTT
TRBV3-1/TRBV3-2	TRBD1	NA	TRBJ1-5	CASSQAGQASNQPQHF	TGTGCCAGCAGCCAGGCGGGACAGGCTAGCAATCAGCCCCAGCATTTT
TRBV5-6	NA	NA	TRBJ2-7	CASSLDGSSYEQYF	TGTGCCAGCAGCTTGGATGGCAGCTCCTACGAGCAGTACTTC
TRBV24-1	NA	once	TRBJ2-1	CATSDSRGGQGKNEQFF	TGTGCCACCAGTGATTCCCGGGGAGGGCAGGGGAAAAATGAGCAGTTCTTC
TRBV3-1/TRBV3-2	NA	few	TRBJ2-7	CASTLGREGYEQYF	TGTGCCAGCACTCTGGGCAGGGAAGGCTACGAGCAGTACTTC
TRBV5-1	NA	NA	TRBJ1-2	CASSPQGFYGYTF	TGCGCCAGCAGCCCACAGGGCTTCTATGGCTACACCTTC
TRBV12-5	NA	NA	TRBJ2-5	CASAIGGTRTQYF	TGTGCTAGTGCCATAGGGGGAACGCGAACCCAGTACTTC
TRBV6-5	NA	few	TRBJ2-1	CASRQLREQFF	TGTGCCAGCAGACAACTGAGGGAGCAGTTCTTC
TRBV18	NA	once	TRBJ1-4	CASSRVGQNNEKLFF	TGTGCCAGCTCACGTGTAGGACAGAACAATGAAAAACTGTTTTTT
TRBV5-4	TRBD1	NA	TRBJ2-7	CASSLAGTERQYF	TGTGCCAGCAGCTTGGCCGGGACAGAAAGGCAGTACTTC
TRBV15	TRBD1	once	TRBJ2-7	CATSRVGTGAGEQYF	TGTGCCACCAGCAGAGTTGGGACAGGGGCCGGCGAGCAGTACTTC
TRBV5-4	TRBD2	NA	TRBJ2-2	CASSLSTSVPGELFF	TGTGCCAGCAGCTTGTCGACTAGCGTGCCCGGGGAGCTGTTTTTT
TRBV30	NA	NA	TRBJ1-2	CAWDRSVNYGYTF	TGTGCCTGGGACAGAAGTGTTAACTATGGCTACACCTTC
TRBV19	TRBD1	NA	TRBJ2-7	CASSIETGSREQYF	TGTGCCAGTAGTATAGAGACAGGGTCCCGCGAGCAGTACTTC
TRBV3-1/TRBV3-2	NA	NA	TRBJ1-1	CASSQGGARGTEAFF	TGTGCCAGCAGCCAAGGTGGTGCGAGGGGGACTGAAGCTTTCTTT
TRBV19	NA	NA	TRBJ1-1	CASSIQAGTEAFF	TGTGCCAGTAGTATCCAGGCGGGCACTGAAGCTTTCTTT
TRBV10-3	NA	NA	TRBJ1-5	CAISESTDSNSNQPQHF	TGTGCCATCAGTGAGTCGACCGACAGCAATAGCAATCAGCCCCAGCATTTT
TRBV12-5	TRBD1	NA	TRBJ1-3	CASGRPGTGINTIYF	TGTGCTAGTGGCCGTCCCGGGACAGGGATAAACACCATATATTTT
TRBV10-3	NA	NA	TRBJ1-2	CAISLTGMRGYTF	TGTGCCATCAGCCTAACAGGGATGAGGGGCTACACCTTC
TRBV2	NA	NA	TRBJ1-1	CATGTGGTEAFF	TGTGCCACTGGGACGGGGGGCACTGAAGCTTTCTTT
TRBV18	NA	NA	TRBJ1-5	CASSPGAGDSNQPQHF	TGTGCCAGCTCACCTGGGGCAGGAGATAGCAATCAGCCCCAGCATTTT
TRBV6-5	NA	NA	TRBJ1-5	CASSYGGISNQPQHF	TGTGCCAGCAGTTACGGCGGCATAAGCAATCAGCCCCAGCATTTT
TRBV30	NA	once	TRBJ2-2	CAWSVHATGELFF	TGTGCCTGGAGTGTACACGCCACCGGGGAGCTGTTTTTT
TRBV18	NA	NA	TRBJ2-5	CASSPLGAETQYF	TGTGCCAGCTCACCCCTAGGAGCAGAGACCCAGTACTTC